This entry lists 17 T cell receptor beta chains sequenced from one sample in a study of a mutant IDH1 vaccine in newly diagnosed glioma. The sample's time point: week 5, during vaccination. In the vaccine, a single dose held 300 ug of the mutant IDH1 20-mer peptide, along with topical imiquimod. For these receptors, no antigen is known. The repertoire was sequenced with immunoSEQ multiplex PCR; TCRdb's copy has only in-frame clones and lacks some. This table has some 51,000 clones, more than 70% appearing once. Sequences were derived from PBMCs, sampled from a glioma patient whose treatment included an IDH1 peptide vaccine. The receptor source for this set is a man over 45 with glioma.

The J gene is TRBJ1-5, the V gene TRBV6-6; 8 bases fit TRBD1. Looked up from germline, CDR1 is MNHNY and CDR2 is SVGAGI (reference sequence). J was trimmed by 4 bases and V by 6 bases; bases with no gene match: 8. The CDR3 length is 15 residues. CDR3 region: CASRPPGQENQPQHF. The CDR3, as DNA: TGTGCCAGCAGACCACCGGGACAGGAAAATCAGCCCCAGCATTTT.

The chain uses TRBV6-1 and TRBJ2-7, with D tentatively TRBD1 or TRBD2 (7 bases each). CDR1 and CDR2 (germline): MNHNS, SASEGT. V lost 0 bases to trimming and J lost 4 bases, with 16 bases between them. This CDR3 has 16 residues. CDR3 DNA sequence: TGTGCCAGCAGTGAAGCAGGGCAGGGGGGGACTTACGAGCAGTACTTC. Translated, it gives CASSEAGQGGTYEQYF.

J is TRBJ2-7 and V is TRBV30; D is unclear. V was cut by 3 bases and J by 5 bases, with 11 bases left in between. The CDR3 runs 12 residues. Germline CDR1 is GTSNPN and CDR2 is SVGIG (reference sequence). CDR3 nucleotides: TGTGCCTGGAGCCCTAGGGTCCACGAGCAGTACTTC. It codes for CAWSPRVHEQYF.

This chain connects TRBV27 to TRBJ1-5, with D perhaps matching TRBD1 (6 bases). CDR1 MNHEY and CDR2 SMNVEV come from the germline V gene (reference sequence). The CDR3 runs to 15 residues. The V end lost 6 bases, the J end lost 5 bases, and 17 bases lay between the germline ends. The CDR3 here is CASRQRDRTDQPQHF. The CDR3 DNA sequence: TGTGCCAGCAGACAGCGAGACAGGACAGATCAGCCCCAGCATTTT.

This clone was seen a few times. The V gene is TRBV28, the J gene TRBJ2-1; 7 bases agree with TRBD1. The germline CDR1 and CDR2 sequences are MDHEN and SYDVKM. This CDR3 contains 13 residues. The V and J ends lost 8 bases and 5 bases, in that order; junction bases with no gene match: 6. As DNA, the CDR3 is TGTGCCAGCGCAAGGGGGCTGGACAATGAGCAGTTCTTC. Its translation is CASARGLDNEQFF.

This chain links TRBV30 with TRBJ2-5; TRBD2 agrees at 8 bases. Trimming cost V 4 bases and J 3 bases; bases outside gene matches: 7. Germline assignment: CDR1 GTSNPN and CDR2 SVGIG (reference sequence). CDR3 length: 14 amino acids. The CDR3 DNA sequence: TGTGCCTGGAATCGAGCGGGGGCCGAAGAGACCCAGTACTTC. Translated: CAWNRAGAEETQYF.

The chain joins TRBV27 to TRBJ1-1; D gene unclear. CDR3 length: 13 residues. Germline CDR1 and CDR2: MNHEY and SMNVEV (reference sequence). V lost 3 bases, J lost 2 bases, and 7 bases lay in between. The CDR3 sequence: CASSFSLNTEAFF. CDR3 nucleotides: TGTGCCAGCAGTTTTTCCCTCAACACTGAAGCTTTCTTT.

This rearrangement joins TRBV28 to TRBJ2-1, with 7 bases fitting TRBD1. CDR1 MDHEN and CDR2 SYDVKM come from the germline V gene. The V and J ends lost 6 bases and 2 bases, in that order; junction bases with no gene match: 7. The CDR3 is 15 residues long. In DNA, the CDR3 is TGTGCCAGCAGAGTCGACAGGGAGCCCTACAATGAGCAGTTCTTC. It encodes CASRVDREPYNEQFF.

This chain joins TRBV5-4 and TRBJ1-2; 9 bases are a match to TRBD1. Germline CDR1 and CDR2: SGHNT and YYREEE (reference sequence). J lost 4 bases, V lost 4 bases, and 5 bases had no gene match. The CDR3 is made up of 14 amino acids. CDR3 coding DNA: TGTGCCAGCAGCAGAGACAGGGGGGTCTATGGCTACACCTTC. Its protein product is CASSRDRGVYGYTF. The full variable domain, its missing parts supplied by reference TRBV5-4 and TRBJ1-2, is ETGVTQSPTHLIKTRGQQVTLRCSSQSGHNTVSWYQQALGQGPQFIFQYYREEENGRGNFPPRFSGLQFPNYSSELNVNALELDDSALYLCASSRDRGVYGYTFGSGTRLTVV.

The chain employs TRBV28 and TRBJ1-4, with 8 bases matching TRBD1. V lost 5 bases and J lost 11; bases outside the gene matches: 4. CDR3 length: 12 amino acids. The germline gives CDR1 MDHEN, CDR2 SYDVKM. For the CDR3, the DNA is TGTGCCAGCAGTACAGGGGGGACCAAACTGTTTTTT. It encodes CASSTGGTKLFF. Supplemented by reference TRBV28 and TRBJ1-4, the full variable domain reads DVKVTQSSRYLVKRTGEKVFLECVQDMDHENMFWYRQDPGLGLRLIYFSYDVKMKEKGDIPEGYSVSREKKERFSLILESASTNQTSMYLCASSTGGTKLFFGSGTQLSVL.

In DNA, the CDR3 is TGTGCCAGCTCACCTAAGACTAGCGGAGGTGCCGATACGCAGTATTTT. Translated: CASSPKTSGGADTQYF. The chain carries TRBV18 and TRBJ2-3; TRBD2 agrees at 9 bases. Per the germline V gene, CDR1 is KGHSH and CDR2 is LQKENI. The CDR3 contains 16 residues. After removal of 3 bases from V and 6 bases from J, the junction contained 10 bases not matched to a gene.

The V call is TRBV5-6, the J call TRBJ1-4, with unresolved D. Trimming took 4 bases from V and 5 from J, leaving 12 bases between them. This CDR3 spans 14 amino acids. From germline, CDR1 is SGHDT and CDR2 YYEEEE. CDR3 protein: CASSPSGLNEKLFF. DNA for the CDR3: TGTGCCAGCAGCCCTTCGGGCCTCAATGAAAAACTGTTTTTT.

This clone was recorded a few times. The genes are TRBV11-2 and TRBJ2-7; D uncertain. The CDR3 totals 14 residues. The germline gives CDR1 SGHAT, CDR2 FQNNGV. V was cut by 4 bases and J by 3 bases, with 13 bases left in between. Written as DNA, the CDR3 is TGTGCCAGCAGCTGGGGTTCGGGCGACTACGAGCAGTACTTC. Encoded protein: CASSWGSGDYEQYF.

The chain combines TRBV6-5 with TRBJ1-5; 8 bases are a match to TRBD1. Per the germline V gene, CDR1 is MNHEY and CDR2 is SVGAGI. The V and J ends lost 5 bases and 7 bases, in that order; junction bases with no gene match: 4. The CDR3 contains 13 residues. The CDR3 sequence is CASSRQGRQPQHF. CDR3 in DNA: TGTGCCAGCAGTAGACAGGGGAGACAGCCCCAGCATTTT.

This clone was seen only once. The rearrangement joins TRBV14 to TRBJ1-2; no firm D call. V lost 0 bases and J lost 6, with 14 bases in between. Germline V lookup: CDR1 SGHDN, CDR2 FVKESK. The CDR3 is 15 residues long. The CDR3 DNA reads as TGTGCCAGCAGCCAAGACGTCCTGGGGTCGGATGGCTACACCTTC. It yields the protein CASSQDVLGSDGYTF.

This clone was recorded a few times. The chain carries TRBV5-5 and TRBJ2-3; no firm D call. The CDR3 is 12 amino acids. V lost 2 bases and J lost 4, with 5 bases in between. CDR1 is SGHKS, CDR2 YYEKEE, per germline (reference sequence). This CDR3 is CASSFNSDTQYF. As DNA, the CDR3 is TGTGCCAGCAGCTTTAATTCAGATACGCAGTATTTT.

The V and J genes are TRBV4-3 and TRBJ2-2, with a tentative D call TRBD1 (6 bases). CDR3 size: 14 residues. Trimming cost V 8 bases and J 3 bases, with 13 bases left between them. Germline V gene lookup returns CDR1 LGHNA and CDR2 YSLEER. The CDR3 here is CASSEGHDTGELFF. For the CDR3, the DNA is TGCGCCAGCTCTGAGGGACACGACACCGGGGAGCTGTTTTTT.